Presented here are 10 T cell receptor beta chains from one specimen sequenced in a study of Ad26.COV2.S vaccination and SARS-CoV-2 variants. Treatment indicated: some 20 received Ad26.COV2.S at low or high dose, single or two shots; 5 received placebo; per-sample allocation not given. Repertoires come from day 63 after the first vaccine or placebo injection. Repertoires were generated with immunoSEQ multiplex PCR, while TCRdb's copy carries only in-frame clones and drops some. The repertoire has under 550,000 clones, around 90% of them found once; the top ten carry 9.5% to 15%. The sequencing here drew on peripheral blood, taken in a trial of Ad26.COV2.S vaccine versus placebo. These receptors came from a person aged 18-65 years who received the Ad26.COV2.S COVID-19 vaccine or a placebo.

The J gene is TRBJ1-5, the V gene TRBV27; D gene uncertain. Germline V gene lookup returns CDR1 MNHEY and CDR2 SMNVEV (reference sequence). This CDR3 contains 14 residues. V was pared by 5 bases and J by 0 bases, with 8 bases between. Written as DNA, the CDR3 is TGTGCCAGCAGTCCCACACTTAGCAATCAGCCCCAGCATTTT. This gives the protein CASSPTLSNQPQHF.

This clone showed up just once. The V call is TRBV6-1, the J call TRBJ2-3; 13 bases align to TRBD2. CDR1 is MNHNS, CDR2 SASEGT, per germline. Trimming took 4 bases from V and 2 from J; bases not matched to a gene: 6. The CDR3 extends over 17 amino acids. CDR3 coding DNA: TGTGCCAGCAGTGTGGAGGGACTAGCGGGAATCACAGATACGCAGTATTTT. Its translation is CASSVEGLAGITDTQYF.

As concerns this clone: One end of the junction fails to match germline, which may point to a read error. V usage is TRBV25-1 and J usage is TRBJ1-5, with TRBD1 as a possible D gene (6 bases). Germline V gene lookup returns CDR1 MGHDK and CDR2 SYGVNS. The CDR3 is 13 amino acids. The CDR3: CASSTSGAQPQHF. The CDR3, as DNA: TGTGCTAGCAGTACCTCAGGGGCTCAGCCCCAGCATTTT.

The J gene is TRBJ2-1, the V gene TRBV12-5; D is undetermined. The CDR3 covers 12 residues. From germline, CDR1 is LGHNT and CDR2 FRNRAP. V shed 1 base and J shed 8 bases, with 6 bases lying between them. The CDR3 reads CASGLGSDEQFF. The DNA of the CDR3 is TGTGCTAGTGGTTTGGGGTCAGATGAGCAGTTCTTC. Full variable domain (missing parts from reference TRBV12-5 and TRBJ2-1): DARVTQTPRHKVTEMGQEVTMRCQPILGHNTVFWYRQTMMQGLELLAYFRNRAPLDDSGMPKDRFSAEMPDATLATLKIQPSEPRDSAVYFCASGLGSDEQFFGPGTRLTVL.

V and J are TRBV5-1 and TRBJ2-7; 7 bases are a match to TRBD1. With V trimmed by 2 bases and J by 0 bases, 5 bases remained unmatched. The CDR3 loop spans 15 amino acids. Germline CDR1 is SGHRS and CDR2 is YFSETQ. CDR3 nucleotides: TGCGCCAGCAGCTTACCAGGGGGTAACTCCTACGAGCAGTACTTC. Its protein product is CASSLPGGNSYEQYF. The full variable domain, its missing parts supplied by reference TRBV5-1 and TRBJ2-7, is KAGVTQTPRYLIKTRGQQVTLSCSPISGHRSVSWYQQTPGQGLQFLFEYFSETQRNKGNFPGRFSGRQFSNSRSEMNVSTLELGDSALYLCASSLPGGNSYEQYFGPGTRLTVT.

The CDR3 loop reads CATSSGQDGIEKLFF. The CDR3 coding sequence is TGTGCCACCAGCAGTGGACAGGACGGTATTGAAAAACTGTTTTTT. The chain employs TRBV15 and TRBJ1-4; 7 nucleotides agree with TRBD1. The CDR3 runs to 15 residues. V shed 3 bases, J shed 7 bases, and the junction held 8 bases outside the gene matches. The V gene's germline CDR1 is LNHNV and CDR2 YYDKDF (reference sequence).

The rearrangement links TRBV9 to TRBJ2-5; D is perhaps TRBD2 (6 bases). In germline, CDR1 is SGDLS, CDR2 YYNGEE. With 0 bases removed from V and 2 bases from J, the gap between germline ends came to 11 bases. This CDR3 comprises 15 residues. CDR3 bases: TGTGCCAGCAGCGTAGTGGGGGGTACACAAGAGACCCAGTACTTC. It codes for CASSVVGGTQETQYF.

CDR3 loop: CASSESRGAYEQYF. CDR3 nucleotides: TGCGCCAGCAGTGAGTCTCGGGGGGCCTACGAGCAGTACTTC. The chain carries TRBV10-2 and TRBJ2-7; 7 positions match TRBD2. The CDR3 contains 14 residues. The V and J ends lost 0 bases and 2 bases, in that order; junction bases with no gene match: 1. Germline V lookup: CDR1 WSHSY, CDR2 SAAADI.

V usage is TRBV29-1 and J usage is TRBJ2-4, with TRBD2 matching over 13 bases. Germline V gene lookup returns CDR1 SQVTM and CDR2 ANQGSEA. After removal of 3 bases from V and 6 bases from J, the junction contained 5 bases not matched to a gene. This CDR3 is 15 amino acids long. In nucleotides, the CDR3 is TGCAGCGTTGACGACAGGACTAGCGGGAGAAACATTCAGTACTTC. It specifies CSVDDRTSGRNIQYF.

Written as DNA, the CDR3 is TGTGCCATCAGTGAGCTTGACAATGAGCAGTTCTTC. Translated, it gives CAISELDNEQFF. This chain uses TRBV10-3 with TRBJ2-1; D call uncertain. Deletions cut 2 bases from V and 5 bases from J, with 4 bases between. The CDR3 covers 12 residues. Per the germline V gene, CDR1 is ENHRY and CDR2 is SYGVKD.